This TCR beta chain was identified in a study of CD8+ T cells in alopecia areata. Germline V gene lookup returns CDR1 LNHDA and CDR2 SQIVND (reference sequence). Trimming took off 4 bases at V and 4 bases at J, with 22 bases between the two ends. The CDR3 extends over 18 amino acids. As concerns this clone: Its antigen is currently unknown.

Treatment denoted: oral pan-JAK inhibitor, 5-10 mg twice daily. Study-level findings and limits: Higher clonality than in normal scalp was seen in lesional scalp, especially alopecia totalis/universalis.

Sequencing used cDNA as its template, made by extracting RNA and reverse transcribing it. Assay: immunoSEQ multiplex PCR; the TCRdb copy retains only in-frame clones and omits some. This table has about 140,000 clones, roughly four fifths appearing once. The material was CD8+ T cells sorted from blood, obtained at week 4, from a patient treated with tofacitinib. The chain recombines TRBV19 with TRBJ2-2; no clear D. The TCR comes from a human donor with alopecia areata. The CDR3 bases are TGTGCCAGTAGTACTTCAGCGTGGCAGGTCCTTACCACCGGGGAGCTGTTTTTT. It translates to CASSTSAWQVLTTGELFF.